A single sample is the source of the 9 T cell receptor beta chains below, sequenced in a study of T cell responses to AZD1222 COVID-19 vaccine. The table came from immunoSEQ multiplex PCR; TCRdb's copy has only in-frame clones and leaves some out. Seen here are roughly 200,000 clones, 85% to 90% observed once, and the top ten hold 7.7%. The material sequenced was peripheral blood, taken on day 0 of AZD1222 vaccination. All receptors derive from an adult in good health.

This chain connects TRBV7-8 to TRBJ2-3; no reliable D call. Germline CDR1 is SGHVS and CDR2 is FQNEAQ. Trimming cost V 2 bases and J 4 bases, with 4 bases left between them. The CDR3 has 12 amino acids. The CDR3 loop reads CASSLPADTQYF. The DNA for the CDR3 is TGTGCCAGCAGCTTACCCGCAGATACGCAGTATTTT. Looking up the rest from reference TRBV7-8 and TRBJ2-3 gives the full variable domain: GAGVSQSPRYKVAKRGQDVALRCDPISGHVSLFWYQQALGQGPEFLTYFQNEAQLDKSGLPSDRFFAERPEGSVSTLKIQRTQQEDSAVYLCASSLPADTQYFGPGTRLTVL.

The chain couples TRBV3-1 (or the pseudogene TRBV3-2) to TRBJ2-7, with D uncertain. CDR1 and CDR2 from the germline V gene are LGHDT and YNNKEL (reference sequence). The germline V and J ends were trimmed by 5 bases and 2 bases, with 10 bases remaining between them. The CDR3 runs 13 residues. CDR3 amino acids: CASSLTGPYEQYF. The CDR3 coding sequence is TGTGCCAGCAGCTTGACTGGGCCCTACGAGCAGTACTTC.

The chain has TRBV9 and TRBJ2-2; no definite D call. From germline, CDR1 is SGDLS and CDR2 YYNGEE. V was pared by 4 bases and J by 2 bases, with 9 bases between. CDR3 length equals 14 residues. CDR3 bases: TGTGCCAGCAGCTCGAGAGGTAACACCGGGGAGCTGTTTTTT. Translating it yields CASSSRGNTGELFF.

This chain joins TRBV10-1 and TRBJ2-4; D gene uncertain. Trimming took off 6 bases at V and 1 base at J, with 10 bases between the two ends. Germline CDR1 reads WNHNN; CDR2 reads SYGVQD (reference sequence). This CDR3 contains 14 residues. This chain's CDR3 is CASRVLLAKNIQYF. The CDR3 DNA sequence: TGCGCCAGCAGGGTTCTTCTGGCCAAAAACATTCAGTACTTC.

The rearrangement uses TRBV6-1 and TRBJ1-5; 8 bases align to TRBD1. This CDR3 has 16 residues. Germline V gene data show CDR1 as MNHNS and CDR2 as SASEGT. Germline trimming cut 3 bases from V and 0 bases from J; bases unmatched to any gene: 4. The CDR3 here is CASSETGASSNQPQHF. CDR3 DNA: TGTGCCAGCAGTGAGACAGGGGCTAGTAGCAATCAGCCCCAGCATTTT.

This chain connects TRBV5-1 to TRBJ2-7; D gene unclear. V was pared by 0 bases and J by 3 bases, with 10 bases between. The CDR3 is made up of 14 amino acids. Germline V gene sequence: CDR1 SGHRS, CDR2 YFSETQ. CDR3 sequence reads: CASSLDGQIYEQYF. DNA of the CDR3: TGCGCCAGCAGCTTGGACGGTCAGATCTACGAGCAGTACTTC.

V is TRBV9 and J is TRBJ1-1; 9 bases are a match to TRBD1. V lost 3 bases, J lost 5 bases, and 8 bases stayed unmatched. The CDR3 runs 15 residues. CDR1 and CDR2 from the germline V gene are SGDLS and YYNGEE. CDR3 protein: CASSAEGTGRTEAFF. The CDR3 DNA follows: TGTGCCAGCAGCGCCGAGGGGACAGGGAGAACTGAAGCTTTCTTT.

J is TRBJ1-1 and V is TRBV7-2, with no clear D. The CDR3 has 18 residues. Trimming took 3 bases from V and 1 from J, leaving 21 bases between them. CDR1 is SGHTA and CDR2 is FQGNSA in the germline V gene. The CDR3 DNA reads TGTGCCAGCAGCTTGAGAGTGGCCGGAGGATTGGGGAACACTGAAGCTTTCTTT. Residues: CASSLRVAGGLGNTEAFF.

V usage is TRBV5-1 and J usage is TRBJ2-7; TRBD1 matches at 9 bases. CDR1 is SGHRS, CDR2 YFSETQ, per germline. The V and J ends lost 3 bases and 4 bases, in that order; junction bases with no gene match: 5. CDR3 length equals 14 residues. The CDR3 DNA reads TGCGCCAGCAGCTGGGGACAGGGTGGGTACGAGCAGTACTTC. Translation: CASSWGQGGYEQYF.